One and the same sample provided the 14 T cell receptor beta chains below, sequenced in a study of cytomegalovirus exposure and HLA in healthy donors. Vbeta (60) and Jbeta (13) primers were used in the PCR. The protocol was immunoSEQ multiplex PCR, while the TCRdb copy is restricted to in-frame clones and leaves out a portion. The table lists around 140,000 clones, with about 1.6% in the top ten. The sample taken for sequencing was PBMCs. The receptor source for this set is a woman between 50 and 59 years old in good health and CMV-seronegative.

The chain recombines TRBV18 with TRBJ1-5; 9 bases agree with TRBD1. Germline loops: CDR1 KGHSH, CDR2 LQKENI. This CDR3 is built from 14 residues. The junction had 6 bases not matched to a gene; V was cut back by 3 bases and J by 9 bases. In nucleotides, the CDR3 is TGTGCCAGCTCACCGGACAGGGGCCAATGGCCCCAGCATTTT. Residues: CASSPDRGQWPQHF.

V is TRBV29-1 and J is TRBJ2-7, with 8 bases aligning to TRBD2. This CDR3 contains 13 residues. V trimming: 7 bases; J trimming: 3 bases; junction bases outside the gene matches: 8. CDR1 and CDR2 (germline): SQVTM, ANQGSEA. CDR3 bases: TGCAGCGGAGGGGGGAGCGGGAGCTACGAGCAGTACTTC. Protein: CSGGGSGSYEQYF.

The chain links TRBV5-1 to TRBJ2-3, with a weak D call TRBD2 (6 bases). Germline lookup yields CDR1 SGHRS and CDR2 YFSETQ. The CDR3 totals 17 residues. Deletions cut 1 base from V and 5 bases from J, with 20 bases between. The CDR3 here is CASSLRGLGSGGDTQYF. DNA of the CDR3: TGCGCCAGCAGCTTGCGCGGGCTGGGATCCGGGGGAGATACGCAGTATTTT.

J is TRBJ2-1 and V is TRBV7-3, with D possibly matching TRBD1 (5 bases). V was shortened by 5 bases and J by 0 bases, with 14 bases between the two germline ends. Germline lookup yields CDR1 SGHTA and CDR2 FQGTGA. This CDR3 comprises 16 residues. CDR3 DNA sequence: TGTGCCAGCAGCGGTTTAACAGGAAGCTCCTACAATGAGCAGTTCTTC. Its translation is CASSGLTGSSYNEQFF.

The chain carries TRBV6-5 and TRBJ2-7, with 8 nucleotides matching TRBD1. V lost 5 bases, J lost 0 bases, and 6 bases stayed unmatched. Germline loops: CDR1 MNHEY, CDR2 SVGAGI. The CDR3 is 15 residues long. The CDR3 region has the DNA TGTGCCAGCAGTACTCGGGACAGGACCTCCTACGAGCAGTACTTC. It specifies CASSTRDRTSYEQYF.

V and J are TRBV7-3 and TRBJ2-3; 13 nucleotides line up with TRBD2. Germline CDR1 SGHTA, CDR2 FQGTGA. The CDR3 contains 18 residues. J lost 5 bases, V lost 1 base, and 9 bases had no gene match. The CDR3 here is CASSLMPRTSGGRDTQYF. In nucleotides, the CDR3 is TGTGCCAGCAGCTTAATGCCCCGGACTAGCGGGGGTAGAGATACGCAGTATTTT. The full variable domain, completed using reference TRBV7-3 and TRBJ2-3, is GAGVSQTPSNKVTEKGKYVELRCDPISGHTALYWYRQSLGQGPEFLIYFQGTGAADDSGLPNDRFFAVRPEGSVSTLKIQRTERGDSAVYLCASSLMPRTSGGRDTQYFGPGTRLTVL.

The V gene is TRBV19, the J gene TRBJ2-1; TRBD1 aligns across 7 bases. Germline CDR1 reads LNHDA; CDR2 reads SQIVND (reference sequence). Trimming removed 4 bases from V and 7 bases from J; junction bases left unmatched: 16. This CDR3 is built from 17 residues. The CDR3 region is CASSRGKDRVRGNEQFF. The CDR3 DNA follows: TGTGCCAGTAGTAGAGGAAAAGACAGGGTAAGGGGGAATGAGCAGTTCTTC.

J is TRBJ1-5 and V is TRBV11-2, with D tentatively TRBD1 (6 bases). V lost 5 bases and J 4 bases, leaving 12 bases between the germline ends. The CDR3 is 14 amino acids. CDR1 and CDR2 from the germline V gene are SGHAT and FQNNGV. CDR3: CASSPVGQNQPQHF. DNA of the CDR3: TGTGCCAGCAGCCCTGTCGGACAGAATCAGCCCCAGCATTTT.

The chain uses TRBV7-2 and TRBJ2-2; no clear D gene. Germline V gene lookup returns CDR1 SGHTA and CDR2 FQGNSA. The CDR3 is made up of 13 amino acids. V lost 8 bases, J lost 1 base, and 8 bases lay in between. The CDR3 region is CASEALNTGELFF. CDR3 sequence (DNA): TGTGCCAGCGAGGCTTTGAACACCGGGGAGCTGTTTTTT.

The chain is built from TRBV2 and TRBJ2-7, with D possibly being TRBD1 (6 bases). Germline CDR1 is SNHLY and CDR2 is FYNNEI. The CDR3 totals 14 residues. The ends were cut back, 4 bases at V and 0 bases at J, with 10 bases in the middle. The CDR3 bases are TGTGCCAGCAGTGTCGACAGGAGCTCCTACGAGCAGTACTTC. It is translated as CASSVDRSSYEQYF.

The chain combines TRBV28 with TRBJ2-7; 8 nucleotides align to TRBD2. The V segment lost 10 bases and the J segment 7 bases; nucleotides outside the gene matches: 12. CDR1 and CDR2 from the germline V gene are MDHEN and SYDVKM. The CDR3 extends over 13 amino acids. The CDR3 loop is CATFRSGSGEQYF. The CDR3 DNA sequence: TGTGCCACATTCAGAAGCGGGAGCGGAGAGCAGTACTTC.

This rearrangement joins TRBV28 to TRBJ1-1, with TRBD1 as a possible D gene (5 bases). Germline V CDR1 and CDR2: MDHEN, SYDVKM. V lost 9 bases to trimming and J lost 1 base, with 15 bases between them. The CDR3 extends over 14 amino acids. Written as DNA, the CDR3 is TGTGCCAGTAACAAACCCCAGGGGAACACTGAAGCTTTCTTT. This translates into CASNKPQGNTEAFF.

The CDR3 region has the DNA TGTGCCTGGAGTGTACAGATCAATGAAAAACTGTTTTTT. Protein product: CAWSVQINEKLFF. The chain has TRBV30 and TRBJ1-4; D unresolved. The CDR3 has 13 amino acids. V lost 0 bases and J lost 5, with 7 bases in between. CDR1 and CDR2 (germline): GTSNPN, SVGIG (reference sequence).

The chain has TRBV6-5 and TRBJ1-5; TRBD1 aligns across 10 bases. The CDR3 consists of 14 residues. The germline gives CDR1 MNHEY, CDR2 SVGAGI. V trimming: 4 bases; J trimming: 8 bases; junction bases outside the gene matches: 5. Written as DNA, the CDR3 is TGTGCCAGCAGTTCTGACAGGGGGCTAAAGCCCCAGCATTTT. Translated: CASSSDRGLKPQHF.